Shown below are 14 T cell receptor beta chains from a single sample sequenced in a study of blood T cell repertoires in COVID-19. The repertoire was sequenced with immunoSEQ multiplex PCR; TCRdb's copy has only in-frame clones and lacks some. Of 110,000 or so clones listed, roughly 84% are singletons. The specimen sequenced was peripheral blood. These receptors were obtained from a woman aged 40-49 years with acute or convalescent COVID-19.

The chain joins TRBV6-5 to TRBJ1-1, with D hard to call. CDR3 length: 12 amino acids. Trimming took off 6 bases at V and 4 bases at J, with 9 bases between the two ends. The germline CDR1 and CDR2 sequences are MNHEY and SVGAGI. CDR3 DNA: TGTGCCAGCAGCTTAACCGGCACTGAAGCTTTCTTT. It specifies CASSLTGTEAFF.

CDR3 sequence (DNA): TGTGCCATCCCTTTTCCCTCAGGGGTTGCTAATGAAAAACTGTTTTTT. Its protein product is CAIPFPSGVANEKLFF. J is TRBJ1-4 and V is TRBV2; TRBD1 is a possible D gene (6 bases). V was trimmed by 10 bases and J by 3 bases, leaving 21 bases between them. CDR3 length equals 16 residues. CDR1 SNHLY and CDR2 FYNNEI come from the germline V gene.

The chain uses TRBV7-9 and TRBJ2-2; TRBD2 might be the D (5 bases). Germline values: CDR1 SEHNR, CDR2 FQNEAQ (reference sequence). Trimming cost V 2 bases and J 2 bases, with 12 bases left between them. The CDR3 contains 16 residues. Here the CDR3 DNA reads TGTGCCAGCAGCTTATTGATAGGGAGTAACACCGGGGAGCTGTTTTTT. Its translation: CASSLLIGSNTGELFF.

Notes on this clone: At the DNA level, this CDR3 is encoded by other sequences in the same sample as well. The V and J genes are TRBV4-1 and TRBJ2-2; 15 positions agree with TRBD2. V lost 4 bases and J lost 6; bases outside the gene matches: 3. Germline assignment: CDR1 MGHRA and CDR2 YSYEKL. The CDR3 is 16 residues long. DNA for the CDR3: TGCGCCAGCAGCCCAGGACTAGCGGGGGGGCCCGGGGAGCTGTTTTTT. Its protein is CASSPGLAGGPGELFF.

The chain joins TRBV10-3 to TRBJ2-3; 8 nucleotides match TRBD2. Trimming removed 10 bases from V and 2 bases from J; junction bases left unmatched: 14. The CDR3 extends over 16 amino acids. Germline assignment: CDR1 ENHRY and CDR2 SYGVKD. CDR3 protein: CASANVAGPFTDTQYF. The CDR3 region has the DNA TGTGCCAGCGCGAATGTAGCGGGGCCATTCACAGATACGCAGTATTTT.

The chain employs TRBV6-5 and TRBJ1-2; D unresolved. V was cut by 2 bases and J by 7 bases, with 11 bases left in between. This CDR3 comprises 13 residues. CDR1 is MNHEY and CDR2 is SVGAGI in the germline V gene. CDR3 sequence: CASSYEGGSGYTF. CDR3 bases: TGTGCCAGCAGTTACGAGGGTGGGTCTGGCTACACCTTC.

V gene TRBV19 combines with J gene TRBJ2-4; no definite D call. The CDR3 runs to 14 residues. V was clipped by 0 bases and J by 6 bases, with 9 bases between them. Looked up from germline, CDR1 is LNHDA and CDR2 is SQIVND (reference sequence). Written as DNA, the CDR3 is TGTGCCAGTAGTATAGATTTAACAGCAAACATTCAGTACTTC. Translating it yields CASSIDLTANIQYF. The complete variable domain, with remaining parts taken from reference TRBV19 and TRBJ2-4, reads DGGITQSPKYLFRKEGQNVTLSCEQNLNHDAMYWYRQDPGQGLRLIYYSQIVNDFQKGDIAEGYSVSREKKESFPLTVTSAQKNPTAFYLCASSIDLTANIQYFGAGTRLSVL.

This chain links TRBV4-1 with TRBJ2-7; 11 nucleotides agree with TRBD2. After removal of 1 base from V and 2 bases from J, the junction contained 4 bases not matched to a gene. Germline CDR1 is MGHRA and CDR2 is YSYEKL. The CDR3 length is 16 residues. The DNA of the CDR3 is TGCGCCAGCAGCCAAGCCACGACTAGCGGGGCCTACGAGCAGTACTTC. Amino acids: CASSQATTSGAYEQYF.

The genes are TRBV11-2 and TRBJ2-1; 9 bases are a match to TRBD2. The CDR3 extends over 15 amino acids. Per germline, CDR1 SGHAT and CDR2 FQNNGV. After removal of 3 bases from V and 9 bases from J, the junction contained 9 bases not matched to a gene. CDR3 coding DNA: TGTGCCAGCAGCTTCACCGGGACTAGCCTCTTTGAGCAGTTCTTC. Residues: CASSFTGTSLFEQFF.

The rearrangement joins TRBV2 to TRBJ1-4, with D unresolved. V shed 8 bases and J shed 4 bases, with 11 bases lying between them. The germline V gene encodes CDR1 SNHLY and CDR2 FYNNEI. The CDR3 totals 13 residues. In DNA, the CDR3 is TGTGCCAGCCTTGGCAGTGATAATGAAAAACTGTTTTTT. Translation: CASLGSDNEKLFF.

J is TRBJ1-1 and V is TRBV5-1; D is possibly TRBD1 (5 bases). The CDR3 totals 14 residues. Trimming stripped 4 bases from V and 0 bases from J, with 10 bases between. Germline CDR1 and CDR2: SGHRS and YFSETQ. The CDR3 sequence: CASSLQTVNTEAFF. The CDR3 DNA reads as TGCGCCAGCAGCCTACAGACAGTGAACACTGAAGCTTTCTTT.

The J gene is TRBJ2-1, the V gene TRBV2; 15 bases are a match to TRBD2. With 6 bases clipped from V and 3 bases from J, the junction kept 3 bases outside the gene matches. The CDR3 extends over 16 amino acids. Germline CDR1 is SNHLY and CDR2 is FYNNEI. In DNA form, the CDR3 reads TGTGCCAGCAGGAGGGGACTAGCGGGGGGCTACAATGAGCAGTTCTTC. Protein sequence: CASRRGLAGGYNEQFF.

The rearrangement joins TRBV4-3 to TRBJ1-2, with 8 bases matching TRBD1. Looked up from germline, CDR1 is LGHNA and CDR2 is YSLEER. The CDR3 spans 15 residues. J gave up 8 bases and V 0 bases, and 8 bases lay outside the gene matches. For the CDR3, the DNA is TGCGCCAGCAGCCAAGATCCCGGGACAGGTTTCGGCTACACCTTC. This encodes CASSQDPGTGFGYTF.

The chain's CDR3 is CASSQTSGGGNEQFF. The CDR3 DNA is TGTGCCAGCAGCCAGACTAGCGGGGGGGGCAATGAGCAGTTCTTC. The chain links TRBV11-2 to TRBJ2-1, with TRBD2 matching 14 bases. The V gene's germline CDR1 is SGHAT and CDR2 FQNNGV. The CDR3 consists of 15 residues. The V gene end was trimmed by 5 bases and the J gene end by 6 bases; junction bases not matched to a gene: 3.